This T cell receptor beta chain is from a study of T cell responses to AZD1222 COVID-19 vaccine. Study findings and constraints: Once two AZD1222 doses were given, Spike-specific TCR breadth and depth went up. White British people made up most donors, females outnumbered males, and clonal diversity was possibly underestimated. Only a handful of AZD1222 recipients, five to seven in all, had baseline seropositivity.

Trimming left V 5 bases short and J 14 bases short, with 16 bases between. This CDR3 has 13 residues. Germline lookup yields CDR1 SGHTA and CDR2 FQGNSA. Comment on this clone: What it binds is not known.

Sequenced by immunoSEQ multiplex PCR; TCRdb stores in-frame clones only, minus some. The sample has 100,000 or so clones, about nine tenths seen once. This chain links TRBV7-2 with TRBJ1-6; no definite D call. The receptor's source is an adult in good health. Sequenced here: peripheral blood, sampled on day 0 of AZD1222 vaccination. The CDR3 nucleotides read TGTGCCAGCAGCCCGGACCCCAGCGAAGCCCTCCACTTT. Its protein product is CASSPDPSEALHF. The variable domain in full, completed from reference TRBV7-2 and TRBJ1-6, reads GAGVSQSPSNKVTEKGKDVELRCDPISGHTALYWYRQSLGQGLEFLIYFQGNSAPDKSGLPSDRFSAERTGGSVSTLTIQRTQQEDSAVYLCASSPDPSEALHFGNGTRLTVT.